This T cell receptor beta chain was captured by sequencing in a study of a mutant IDH1 vaccine in newly diagnosed glioma. Study summary: Beforehand, treatment had been radiotherapy, temozolomide, or both; the majority received both. Regarding the study as a whole: The vaccine induced immune responses, and these occurred in more than 80% of patients.

Generated by immunoSEQ multiplex PCR, the TCRdb table keeps only in-frame clones and is missing some. The sample carries more than 35,000 clones, around 86% recorded once. Note on this clone: The antigen is undetermined.

Time point denoted: week 35, safety follow-up. A single vaccine dose contained 300 ug of mutant IDH1 20-mer peptide, and topical imiquimod was used with it. V was pared by 8 bases and J by 8 bases, with 21 bases between. CDR3 length: 13 residues. CDR1 SQVTM and CDR2 ANQGSEA come from the germline V gene. The sequence was obtained from a woman in her thirties or forties with glioma. Some clones in this sample may be carry-over from other donors' samples. The chain is built from TRBV29-1 and TRBJ1-2, with D possibly TRBD1 on 6 matching bases. The specimen comprised PBMCs, sampled from a glioma patient whose treatment included an IDH1 peptide vaccine. The CDR3 reads CSHREGGRDGYTF. The CDR3 DNA is TGCAGCCATAGAGAGGGGGGTAGGGACGGCTACACCTTC.